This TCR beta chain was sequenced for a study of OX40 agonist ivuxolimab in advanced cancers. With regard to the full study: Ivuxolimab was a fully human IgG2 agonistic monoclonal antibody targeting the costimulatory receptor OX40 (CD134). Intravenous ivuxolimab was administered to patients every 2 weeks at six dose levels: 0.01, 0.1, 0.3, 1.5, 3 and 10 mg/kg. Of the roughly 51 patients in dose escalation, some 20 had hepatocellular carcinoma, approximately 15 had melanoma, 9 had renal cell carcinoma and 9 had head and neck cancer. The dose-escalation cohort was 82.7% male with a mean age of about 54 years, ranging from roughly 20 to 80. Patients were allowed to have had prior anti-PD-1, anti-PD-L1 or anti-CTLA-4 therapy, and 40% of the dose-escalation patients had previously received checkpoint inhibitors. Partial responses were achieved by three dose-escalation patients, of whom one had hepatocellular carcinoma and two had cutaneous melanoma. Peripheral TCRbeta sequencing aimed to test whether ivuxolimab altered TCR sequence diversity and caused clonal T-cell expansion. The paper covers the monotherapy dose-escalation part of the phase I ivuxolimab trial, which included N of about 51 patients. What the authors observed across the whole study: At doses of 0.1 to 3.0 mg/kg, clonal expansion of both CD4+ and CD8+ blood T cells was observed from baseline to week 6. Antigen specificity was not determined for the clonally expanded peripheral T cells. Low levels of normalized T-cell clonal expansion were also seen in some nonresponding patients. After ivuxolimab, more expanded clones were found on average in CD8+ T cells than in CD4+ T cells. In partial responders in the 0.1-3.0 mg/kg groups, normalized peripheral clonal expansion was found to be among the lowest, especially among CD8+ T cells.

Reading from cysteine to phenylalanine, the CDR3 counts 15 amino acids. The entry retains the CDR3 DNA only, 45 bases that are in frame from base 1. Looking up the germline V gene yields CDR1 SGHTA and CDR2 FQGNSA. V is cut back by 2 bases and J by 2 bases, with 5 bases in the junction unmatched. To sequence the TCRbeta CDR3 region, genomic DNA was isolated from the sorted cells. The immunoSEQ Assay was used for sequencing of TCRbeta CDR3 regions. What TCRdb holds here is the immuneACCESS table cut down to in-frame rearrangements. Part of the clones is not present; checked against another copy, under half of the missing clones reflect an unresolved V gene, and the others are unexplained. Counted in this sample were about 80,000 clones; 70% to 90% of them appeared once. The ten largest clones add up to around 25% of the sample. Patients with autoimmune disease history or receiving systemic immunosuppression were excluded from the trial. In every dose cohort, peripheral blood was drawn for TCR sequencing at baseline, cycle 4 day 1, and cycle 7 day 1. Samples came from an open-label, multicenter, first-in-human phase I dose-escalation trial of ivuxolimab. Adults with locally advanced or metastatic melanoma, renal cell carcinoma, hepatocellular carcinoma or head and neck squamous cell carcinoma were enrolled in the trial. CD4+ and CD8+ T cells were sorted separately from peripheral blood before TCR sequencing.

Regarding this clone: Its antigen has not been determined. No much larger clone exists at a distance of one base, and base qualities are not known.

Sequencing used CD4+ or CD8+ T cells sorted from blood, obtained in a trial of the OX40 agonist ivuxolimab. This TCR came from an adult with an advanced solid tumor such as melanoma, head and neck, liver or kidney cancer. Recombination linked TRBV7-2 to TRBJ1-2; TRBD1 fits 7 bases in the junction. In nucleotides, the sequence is TGTGCCAGCAGCTTAAACCGGGACAGCAACTATGGCTACACCTTC. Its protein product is CASSLNRDSNYGYTF.